These 31 T cell receptor beta chains originate from one sample sequenced in a study of STAT3 mutations in large granular lymphocyte leukemia. No cognate antigen is known for these TCRs. Overall study findings and caveats: At least one immunodominant TCR beta clonotype appeared in every T-cell large granular lymphocyte leukemia patient.

Only in-frame clones appear in the TCRdb table, and some are missing; sequencing was by immunoSEQ multiplex PCR. The sample gives about 19,000 clones, over 80% of which show up once; roughly 46% is in the top ten. The sequenced sample consisted of peripheral blood mononuclear cells. These receptors were obtained from a man aged 60 to 75 with T-cell large granular lymphocyte leukemia. Some clones in this sample may be carry-over from other donors' samples.

The rearrangement uses TRBV6-1 and TRBJ1-5; D is uncertain. The CDR3 has 15 residues. Germline-derived CDR1 and CDR2 are MNHNS and SASEGT. With 6 bases removed from V and 3 bases from J, the gap between germline ends came to 15 bases. In nucleotides, the CDR3 is TGTGCCAGCAGCGATCAGACGGTCATCAATCAGCCCCAGCATTTT. Residues: CASSDQTVINQPQHF.

The chain couples TRBV27 to TRBJ2-7, with 10 bases matching TRBD2. V gave up 5 bases and J gave up 0 bases; unmatched junction bases: 13. CDR3 length equals 18 residues. Per the germline V gene, CDR1 is MNHEY and CDR2 is SMNVEV (reference sequence). The CDR3 bases are TGTGCCAGCAGTCCACTCCGAGGACTAGCGGTAAGCTCCTACGAGCAGTACTTC. It encodes CASSPLRGLAVSSYEQYF.

This clone occurred once. The chain carries TRBV28 and TRBJ1-1; 11 bases match TRBD1. The CDR3 contains 16 residues. The V gene end was trimmed by 5 bases and the J gene end by 4 bases; junction bases not matched to a gene: 9. CDR1 is MDHEN, CDR2 SYDVKM, per germline. The CDR3 loop reads CASSIRTGGAITEAFF. The CDR3, as DNA: TGTGCCAGCAGTATACGGACAGGGGGCGCGATCACTGAAGCTTTCTTT. Full variable domain (outside the CDR3, taken from reference TRBV28 and TRBJ1-1): DVKVTQSSRYLVKRTGEKVFLECVQDMDHENMFWYRQDPGLGLRLIYFSYDVKMKEKGDIPEGYSVSREKKERFSLILESASTNQTSMYLCASSIRTGGAITEAFFGQGTRLTVV.

The gene calls are TRBV2 and TRBJ2-5; D is unresolved. CDR3 length: 13 amino acids. Germline loops: CDR1 SNHLY, CDR2 FYNNEI. V gave up 4 bases and J gave up 3 bases, with 9 bases separating them. This CDR3 reads CASSGEAEETQYF. CDR3 sequence (DNA): TGTGCCAGCAGTGGAGAGGCAGAAGAGACCCAGTACTTC.

The V and J genes are TRBV30 and TRBJ2-1; D is possibly TRBD1 (5 bases). Germline V gives CDR1 GTSNPN, CDR2 SVGIG (reference sequence). V lost 1 base and J 0 bases, leaving 16 bases between the germline ends. The CDR3 has 17 residues. The CDR3 DNA reads as TGTGCCTGGAGTGCCCCGGTGCAGGGTAGCTCCTACAATGAGCAGTTCTTC. Its protein is CAWSAPVQGSSYNEQFF.

The CDR3 spells CAISVGGSAAGELFF. CDR3 DNA: TGTGCCATCAGTGTCGGCGGGAGTGCAGCCGGGGAGCTGTTTTTT. V usage is TRBV10-3 and J usage is TRBJ2-2; 7 bases are shared with TRBD2. The CDR3 spans 15 residues. Germline CDR1 ENHRY, CDR2 SYGVKD. Trimming cost V 4 bases and J 6 bases; bases outside gene matches: 8.

The chain employs TRBV29-1 and TRBJ2-1; tentative D call: TRBD2 (5 bases). Germline V gene data show CDR1 as SQVTM and CDR2 as ANQGSEA. The CDR3 is 12 amino acids. The chain's CDR3 is CSGSPNYNEQFF. Here the CDR3 DNA reads TGCAGTGGGAGTCCTAACTACAATGAGCAGTTCTTC.

The J gene is TRBJ1-6, the V gene TRBV2; the match to TRBD1 covers 7 bases. With V trimmed by 6 bases and J by 14 bases, 10 bases remained unmatched. This CDR3 spans 13 amino acids. The germline V gene has CDR1 SNHLY and CDR2 FYNNEI. In DNA form, the CDR3 reads TGTGCCAGCAGCAACAGACAGGGAAGGGCCCTCCACTTT. Its protein is CASSNRQGRALHF.

This clone was detected once. V usage is TRBV5-4 and J usage is TRBJ1-3, with D perhaps TRBD1 (5 bases). V lost 0 bases to trimming and J lost 2 bases, with 12 bases between them. The CDR3 loop spans 16 amino acids. CDR1 and CDR2 (germline): SGHNT, YYREEE (reference sequence). CDR3 loop: CASSLGREAAGNTIYF. CDR3 DNA: TGTGCCAGCAGCTTGGGCAGGGAAGCTGCTGGAAACACCATATATTTT. Using reference TRBV5-4 and TRBJ1-3 for the parts outside the CDR3, the full variable domain is ETGVTQSPTHLIKTRGQQVTLRCSSQSGHNTVSWYQQALGQGPQFIFQYYREEENGRGNFPPRFSGLQFPNYSSELNVNALELDDSALYLCASSLGREAAGNTIYFGEGSWLTVV.

On this clone itself: Other DNA sequences in this specimen translate into the identical CDR3. V usage is TRBV4-3 and J usage is TRBJ2-7; 7 nucleotides agree with TRBD2. The CDR3 extends over 14 amino acids. Germline CDR1 and CDR2: LGHNA and YSLEER. The trim removed 1 base at V and 3 bases at J, leaving 3 bases unmatched. The CDR3 DNA is TGCGCCAGCAGCCAAGCGGGAGGTGGCTACGAGCAGTACTTC. Its translation: CASSQAGGGYEQYF.

J is TRBJ2-5 and V is TRBV10-3, with D perhaps given as TRBD1 or TRBD2 (6 bases each). V gave up 5 bases and J gave up 1 base, with 11 bases separating them. CDR1 is ENHRY, CDR2 SYGVKD, per germline. The CDR3 consists of 14 residues. CDR3 sequence: CAISPRGGQETQYF. In nucleotides, the CDR3 is TGTGCCATCAGTCCCAGGGGAGGCCAAGAGACCCAGTACTTC.

The CDR3 reads CASSDVPYGAFF. The DNA of the CDR3 is TGTGCCAGCAGTGACGTCCCTTATGGAGCTTTCTTT. The chain combines TRBV6-1 with TRBJ1-1; D ambiguous. V was clipped by 3 bases and J by 10 bases, with 12 bases between them. Germline CDR1 MNHNS, CDR2 SASEGT. This CDR3 region has 12 residues.

This clone was found a few times. The V call is TRBV29-1, the J call TRBJ2-7; 10 nucleotides align to TRBD1. The CDR3 is made up of 13 amino acids. Trimming at V came to 7 bases and at J to 9 bases, leaving 12 bases not matched to a gene. CDR1 is SQVTM, CDR2 ANQGSEA, per germline. The CDR3 DNA reads as TGCAGCGCCGGGAGGGGACAGGGGAACATGCAGTACTTC. This translates into CSAGRGQGNMQYF.

This clone came up once. This chain links TRBV7-3 with TRBJ2-2; no reliable D call. The germline V and J ends were trimmed by 4 bases and 5 bases, with 14 bases remaining between them. This CDR3 spans 15 amino acids. The V gene's germline CDR1 is SGHTA and CDR2 FQGTGA. CDR3 region: CASSSFQGLTGELFF. CDR3 nucleotides: TGTGCCAGCAGCTCGTTTCAAGGGTTAACCGGGGAGCTGTTTTTT.

The V call is TRBV27, the J call TRBJ2-7; 8 positions agree with TRBD1. Looked up from germline, CDR1 is MNHEY and CDR2 is SMNVEV (reference sequence). The CDR3 is made up of 15 amino acids. Trimming removed 3 bases from V and 7 bases from J; junction bases left unmatched: 11. CDR3 bases: TGTGCCAGCAGTTTTAGCCCAGGGGGCTCAGGGGAGCAGTACTTC. It specifies CASSFSPGGSGEQYF.

The chain has TRBV23-1 and TRBJ1-5, with TRBD1 identical over 8 bases. TRBV23-1 is reported as an ORF; its role is uncertain. The V and J ends lost 8 bases and 2 bases, in that order; junction bases with no gene match: 11. This CDR3 comprises 16 residues. The CDR3 DNA sequence: TGCGCCAGCGGCTTGGAGACAGGGGTGGGCAATCAGCCCCAGCATTTT. As protein: CASGLETGVGNQPQHF.

This sequence joins TRBV6-6 and TRBJ2-7; 8 bases line up with TRBD2. Unmatched junction bases numbered 15, after V lost 8 bases and J lost 3 bases. The CDR3 runs to 16 residues. Germline CDR1 reads MNHNY; CDR2 reads SVGAGI (reference sequence). CDR3 sequence (DNA): TGTGCCAGCGCAAAAAGGTCGGGTAGCGGGAACTACGAGCAGTACTTC. Its protein product is CASAKRSGSGNYEQYF.

The rearrangement joins TRBV18 to TRBJ2-3; 8 bases are shared with TRBD1. CDR3 length: 16 amino acids. Germline loops: CDR1 KGHSH, CDR2 LQKENI. Trimming took 6 bases from V and 5 from J; bases not matched to a gene: 13. CDR3 loop: CASSPVGAGGVDTQYF. The CDR3, as DNA: TGTGCCAGCTCCCCCGTAGGGGCAGGGGGCGTAGATACGCAGTATTTT.

This clone has just one count. The rearrangement links TRBV18 to TRBJ1-2; the D is unclear. The germline gives CDR1 KGHSH, CDR2 LQKENI. The V gene lost 3 bases and the J gene lost 3 bases, with 11 bases spanning the gap. This CDR3 region has 14 residues. The CDR3 reads CASSPAPRDYGYTF. CDR3 nucleotide sequence: TGTGCCAGCTCACCCGCTCCGCGTGACTATGGCTACACCTTC.

Written as DNA, the CDR3 is TGTGCCAGCAGTTTCGGGACGGGTAATGGCTACACCTTC. Amino acid sequence: CASSFGTGNGYTF. The chain recombines TRBV6-5 with TRBJ1-2; the D gene is possibly TRBD1 (5 bases). V lost 4 bases, J lost 6 bases, and 12 bases lay in between. This CDR3 has 13 residues. Per germline, CDR1 MNHEY and CDR2 SVGAGI.

The V gene is TRBV28, the J gene TRBJ2-5, with 9 bases aligning to TRBD2. This CDR3 has 17 amino acids. The germline V gene has CDR1 MDHEN and CDR2 SYDVKM. Trimming removed 10 bases from V and 5 bases from J; junction bases left unmatched: 20. The chain's CDR3 is CATIRGVGGRAGETQYF. Written as DNA, the CDR3 is TGTGCCACTATAAGAGGGGTCGGCGGGAGGGCCGGGGAGACCCAGTACTTC. Supplemented by reference TRBV28 and TRBJ2-5, the full variable domain reads DVKVTQSSRYLVKRTGEKVFLECVQDMDHENMFWYRQDPGLGLRLIYFSYDVKMKEKGDIPEGYSVSREKKERFSLILESASTNQTSMYLCATIRGVGGRAGETQYFGPGTRLLVL.

This clone appeared a single time. The V call is TRBV5-4, the J call TRBJ2-6, with unresolved D. Germline assignment: CDR1 SGHNT and CDR2 YYREEE (reference sequence). This CDR3 comprises 15 residues. Trimming removed 7 bases at V and 3 bases at J, with 14 bases between. The CDR3 loop is CASRPTVDGANVLTF. DNA for the CDR3: TGTGCCAGCCGCCCTACTGTCGATGGGGCCAACGTCCTGACTTTC.

This clone was recorded once. CDR3 coding DNA: TGTGCCAGCAGTTTTGAAGGACTAGCAGCGTACGAGCAGTACTTC. Its translation is CASSFEGLAAYEQYF. The V call is TRBV27, the J call TRBJ2-7; 8 bases fit TRBD2. The CDR3 contains 15 residues. Trimming cost V 3 bases and J 4 bases; bases outside gene matches: 8. From germline, CDR1 is MNHEY and CDR2 SMNVEV (reference sequence).

This chain uses TRBV30 with TRBJ2-3; no clear D. In germline, CDR1 is GTSNPN, CDR2 SVGIG (reference sequence). V lost 3 bases and J lost 5, with 9 bases in between. This CDR3 has 12 amino acids. CDR3 in amino acids: CAWRPPRDTQYF. In DNA, the CDR3 is TGTGCCTGGAGGCCACCCAGAGATACGCAGTATTTT.

This chain joins TRBV27 and TRBJ2-1; a possible D gene is TRBD2 (6 bases). Germline CDR1 and CDR2: MNHEY and SMNVEV (reference sequence). The germline V and J ends were trimmed by 8 bases and 0 bases, with 8 bases remaining between them. The CDR3 runs to 13 residues. The CDR3 is CASWDFSYNEQFF. Written as DNA, the CDR3 is TGTGCCAGCTGGGACTTCTCCTACAATGAGCAGTTCTTC.

The rearrangement links TRBV13 to TRBJ2-7; 9 bases agree with TRBD1. Germline V gives CDR1 PRHDT, CDR2 FYEKMQ (reference sequence). V lost 0 bases to trimming and J lost 4 bases; unmatched junction nucleotides: 4. CDR3 length: 15 residues. The CDR3 nucleotides read TGTGCCAGCAGCTTAGGACAGGGGGCGGGATACGAGCAGTACTTC. It encodes CASSLGQGAGYEQYF.

This clone was counted between two and nine times. The chain has TRBV5-1 and TRBJ2-3; 7 positions match TRBD1. V lost 4 bases and J lost 1; bases outside the gene matches: 3. Looked up from germline, CDR1 is SGHRS and CDR2 is YFSETQ. The CDR3 length is 14 residues. CDR3 sequence: CASSPGQGTDTQYF. In DNA form, the CDR3 reads TGCGCCAGCAGCCCCGGACAGGGCACAGATACGCAGTATTTT. The complete variable domain, with remaining parts taken from reference TRBV5-1 and TRBJ2-3, reads KAGVTQTPRYLIKTRGQQVTLSCSPISGHRSVSWYQQTPGQGLQFLFEYFSETQRNKGNFPGRFSGRQFSNSRSEMNVSTLELGDSALYLCASSPGQGTDTQYFGPGTRLTVL.

This chain joins TRBV13 and TRBJ2-3, with D possibly being TRBD1 or TRBD2 (5 bases each). The ends were cut back, 0 bases at V and 0 bases at J, with 13 bases in the middle. The germline CDR1 and CDR2 sequences are PRHDT and FYEKMQ (reference sequence). The CDR3 is made up of 17 amino acids. The CDR3 coding sequence is TGTGCCAGCAGCTTAGGCCGGGGCAGTCAAAGCACAGATACGCAGTATTTT. This gives the protein CASSLGRGSQSTDTQYF.

The chain carries TRBV5-4 and TRBJ1-2; TRBD1 might be the D (5 bases). The CDR3 loop spans 15 amino acids. Per germline, CDR1 SGHNT and CDR2 YYREEE (reference sequence). V lost 3 bases and J lost 1, with 13 bases in between. The CDR3 sequence: CASSSTRGGNYGYTF. The CDR3 DNA reads TGTGCCAGCAGCTCGACACGGGGGGGTAACTATGGCTACACCTTC.

This sequence joins TRBV7-2 and TRBJ2-1; 7 bases fit TRBD2. The CDR3 spans 15 residues. V lost 0 bases to trimming and J lost 10 bases; unmatched junction nucleotides: 9. Germline V gene lookup returns CDR1 SGHTA and CDR2 FQGNSA. The CDR3 spells CASSLAGLGAGEQFF. The CDR3 bases are TGTGCCAGCAGCTTAGCCGGACTAGGGGCGGGGGAGCAGTTCTTC.

The chain has TRBV5-1 and TRBJ2-5; 8 bases agree with TRBD1. This CDR3 contains 15 residues. Germline lookup yields CDR1 SGHRS and CDR2 YFSETQ. V gave up 1 base and J gave up 4 bases; unmatched junction bases: 6. CDR3 in amino acids: CASSLTRGQGETQYF. The CDR3 DNA reads as TGCGCCAGCAGCTTGACCCGTGGACAGGGAGAGACCCAGTACTTC. Combining the CDR3 with reference TRBV5-1 and TRBJ2-5 gives the whole variable domain KAGVTQTPRYLIKTRGQQVTLSCSPISGHRSVSWYQQTPGQGLQFLFEYFSETQRNKGNFPGRFSGRQFSNSRSEMNVSTLELGDSALYLCASSLTRGQGETQYFGPGTRLLVL.